Following are 14 T cell receptor beta chains from one sample sequenced in a study of cytomegalovirus exposure and HLA in healthy donors. Primers for the PCR totalled 60 Vbeta and 13 Jbeta. The table came from immunoSEQ multiplex PCR; TCRdb's copy has only in-frame clones and leaves some out. Seen here are 60,000 to 65,000 clones, roughly 75% observed once, and the top ten hold 20% to 25%. Sequenced sample: PBMCs. The receptors here all came from a woman aged 40 to 50 in good health and CMV-seropositive.

The gene calls are TRBV5-1 and TRBJ2-3; a weak D match, TRBD2 (5 bases). There are 15 residues in the CDR3. Germline assignment: CDR1 SGHRS and CDR2 YFSETQ. V lost 1 base to trimming and J lost 1 base, with 10 bases between them. CDR3 DNA sequence: TGCGCCAGCAGCTTGCGGGGTTACGGCACAGATACGCAGTATTTT. Protein: CASSLRGYGTDTQYF.

J is TRBJ1-4 and V is TRBV6-5; TRBD1 matches 8 bases. The germline CDR1 and CDR2 sequences are MNHEY and SVGAGI. The CDR3 loop spans 14 amino acids. V shed 5 bases and J 7 bases; nucleotides not matched to a gene: 6. CDR3 coding DNA: TGTGCCAGCAGTACCGACAGGGGAAGTGAAAAACTGTTTTTT. This gives the protein CASSTDRGSEKLFF.

V and J are TRBV11-2 and TRBJ2-4; the D is unclear. V was pared by 4 bases and J by 0 bases, with 7 bases between. CDR3 length: 14 amino acids. The V gene's germline CDR1 is SGHAT and CDR2 FQNNGV. As DNA, the CDR3 is TGTGCCAGCAGCTCCCGTCTAGCCAAAAACATTCAGTACTTC. Translated, it gives CASSSRLAKNIQYF.

Here the CDR3 reads CASSLRTGPYGYTF. DNA for the CDR3: TGTGCCAGCAGCTTGAGGACAGGGCCCTATGGCTACACCTTC. V and J are TRBV5-4 and TRBJ1-2; TRBD1 matches 8 bases. The V and J ends lost 1 base and 4 bases, in that order; junction bases with no gene match: 3. From germline, CDR1 is SGHNT and CDR2 YYREEE (reference sequence). The CDR3 is made up of 14 amino acids.

The CDR3 is CASSQDPGGPNEQFF. CDR3 DNA sequence: TGCGCCAGCAGCCAAGATCCGGGGGGGCCAAATGAGCAGTTCTTC. The rearrangement uses TRBV4-3 and TRBJ2-1, with 8 positions matching TRBD2. The junction had 5 bases not matched to a gene; V was cut back by 0 bases and J by 7 bases. Per the germline V gene, CDR1 is LGHNA and CDR2 is YSLEER. The CDR3 covers 15 residues.

This sequence joins TRBV2 and TRBJ1-5; TRBD1 agrees at 7 bases. V lost 1 base and J lost 11; bases outside the gene matches: 14. The CDR3 runs to 16 residues. Germline CDR1 and CDR2: SNHLY and FYNNEI. CDR3 nucleotide sequence: TGTGCCAGCAGTGAAGGTCCTCGACAGGGCCCTACTACCCAGCATTTT. It translates to CASSEGPRQGPTTQHF.

This clone was observed a handful of times. The chain uses TRBV20-1 and TRBJ2-1; D gene uncertain. This CDR3 spans 10 amino acids. V gave up 4 bases and J gave up 6 bases, with 4 bases separating them. CDR1 is DFQATT and CDR2 is SNEGSKA in the germline V gene (reference sequence). CDR3 bases: TGCAGTGCTAAACTCAATGAGCAGTTCTTC. Encoded protein: CSAKLNEQFF.

The chain combines TRBV4-3 with TRBJ2-2; 11 bases map to TRBD2. The length of the CDR3 is 19 residues. After removal of 0 bases from V and 0 bases from J, the junction contained 6 bases not matched to a gene. Per the germline V gene, CDR1 is LGHNA and CDR2 is YSLEER. This CDR3 is CASSQEELAGASNTGELFF. CDR3 bases: TGCGCCAGCAGCCAAGAAGAACTAGCGGGGGCCTCGAACACCGGGGAGCTGTTTTTT.

This clone was seen only a few times. The chain couples TRBV11-3 to TRBJ1-2; a weak D match, TRBD1 (5 bases). Trimming removed 4 bases from V and 4 bases from J, with 16 bases in between. This CDR3 is 15 amino acids long. CDR1 SGHNT and CDR2 YENEEA come from the germline V gene. Written as DNA, the CDR3 is TGTGCCAGCAGCTCACTTCAGAAGGGGCTCTATGGCTACACCTTC. Translated: CASSSLQKGLYGYTF.

This clone has a single count. This chain joins TRBV7-2 and TRBJ2-1; D may be TRBD1 (6 bases). Germline loops: CDR1 SGHTA, CDR2 FQGNSA. The CDR3 is 16 residues long. V was cut by 6 bases and J by 4 bases, with 19 bases left in between. The CDR3 here is CASRFPPQGRYNEQFF. The CDR3 bases are TGTGCCAGCAGATTTCCCCCCCAGGGGCGGTACAATGAGCAGTTCTTC.

This clone is classed as medium-sized. This chain joins TRBV4-1 and TRBJ1-1, with 8 bases matching TRBD1. After removal of 5 bases from V and 4 bases from J, the junction contained 3 bases not matched to a gene. The CDR3 extends over 13 amino acids. The V gene's germline CDR1 is MGHRA and CDR2 YSYEKL. The CDR3 protein is CASSYTGGTEAFF. The CDR3 DNA is TGCGCCAGCAGCTATACAGGGGGCACTGAAGCTTTCTTT.

The chain carries TRBV18 and TRBJ2-7; 8 bases map to TRBD1. The CDR3 consists of 15 residues. J was trimmed by 4 bases and V by 6 bases; bases with no gene match: 11. Looked up from germline, CDR1 is KGHSH and CDR2 is LQKENI. CDR3 in DNA: TGTGCCAGCTCGGGAAAGGGGACAGGAGATTACGAGCAGTACTTC. Amino acids: CASSGKGTGDYEQYF.

V usage is TRBV27 and J usage is TRBJ2-7; 9 nucleotides agree with TRBD2. The junction had 4 bases not matched to a gene; V was cut back by 2 bases and J by 5 bases. This CDR3 has 14 residues. The V gene's germline CDR1 is MNHEY and CDR2 SMNVEV (reference sequence). Written as DNA, the CDR3 is TGTGCCAGCAGTTTAAGTAGCGGGGGCAACGAGCAGTACTTC. This codes for CASSLSSGGNEQYF.

This clone occurred a few times. The rearrangement joins TRBV2 to TRBJ1-5; D gene uncertain. The CDR3 runs 13 residues. Germline V gene data show CDR1 as SNHLY and CDR2 as FYNNEI. Trimming stripped 7 bases from V and 6 bases from J, with 13 bases between. The CDR3 region has the DNA TGTGCCAGCAAACCCGAGGGTAGTCAGCCCCAGCATTTT. Translation gives CASKPEGSQPQHF.